These T cell receptor beta chains were read from a single sample in a study of blood T cell repertoires in COVID-19. Profiling relied on immunoSEQ multiplex PCR, and the TCRdb table lists in-frame clones only, not all of them. The sample lists about 420,000 clones, roughly 90% occurring once. Sequencing was carried out using peripheral blood. The receptors stem from a man younger than 30 with COVID-19, enrolled during active disease. CDR3s include the opening cysteine and the closing phenylalanine or tryptophan. D genes are given only for firm matches. For some rows the clone size is stated as once, few or many, or as a class when expanded; others skip it.

d_gene: TRBD1; len: 13; abundance: -; v_gene: TRBV6-6; j_gene: TRBJ2-7; CDR3aa: CASRPGQTYEQYF; CDR3nt: TGTGCCAGCAGACCGGGACAGACCTACGAGCAGTACTTC
d_gene: -; len: 13; abundance: -; v_gene: TRBV12-3/TRBV12-4; j_gene: TRBJ2-1; CDR3aa: CASSFLAVNEQFF; CDR3nt: TGTGCCAGCAGTTTCTTAGCGGTCAATGAGCAGTTCTTC
d_gene: -; len: 14; abundance: -; v_gene: TRBV3-1/TRBV3-2; j_gene: TRBJ2-4; CDR3aa: CASSLTEFNNIQYF; CDR3nt: TGTGCCAGCAGCCTAACAGAATTTAATAACATTCAGTACTTC
d_gene: -; len: 16; abundance: -; v_gene: TRBV11-3; j_gene: TRBJ1-1; CDR3aa: CASSFLGGLLNTEAFF; CDR3nt: TGTGCCAGCAGCTTCCTTGGGGGACTTTTGAACACTGAAGCTTTCTTT
d_gene: -; len: 13; abundance: -; v_gene: TRBV7-9; j_gene: TRBJ2-3; CDR3aa: CASSLAGRDTQYF; CDR3nt: TGTGCCAGCAGCTTAGCGGGGCGTGATACGCAGTATTTT
d_gene: TRBD2; len: 14; abundance: -; v_gene: TRBV6-6; j_gene: TRBJ2-7; CDR3aa: CASRQLAGVYEQYF; CDR3nt: TGTGCCAGCAGACAACTAGCGGGAGTATACGAGCAGTACTTC
d_gene: -; len: 16; abundance: -; v_gene: TRBV15; j_gene: TRBJ2-3; CDR3aa: CATSRELAGSTDTQYF; CDR3nt: TGTGCCACCAGCAGAGAGTTGGCGGGAAGCACAGATACGCAGTATTTT
d_gene: TRBD1; len: 12; abundance: -; v_gene: TRBV7-9; j_gene: TRBJ2-2; CDR3aa: CASSPGGGELFF; CDR3nt: TGTGCCAGCAGCCCAGGGGGCGGGGAGCTGTTTTTT
d_gene: TRBD2; len: 16; abundance: -; v_gene: TRBV7-9; j_gene: TRBJ2-7; CDR3aa: CASSFISGTRTYEQYF; CDR3nt: TGTGCCAGCAGCTTTATCTCCGGGACTAGAACCTACGAGCAGTACTTC
d_gene: -; len: 16; abundance: -; v_gene: TRBV7-9; j_gene: TRBJ2-6; CDR3aa: CASSPERGSGANVLTF; CDR3nt: TGTGCCAGCAGCCCGGAGCGCGGCTCTGGGGCCAACGTCCTGACTTTC
d_gene: TRBD2; len: 15; abundance: -; v_gene: TRBV5-8; j_gene: TRBJ2-7; CDR3aa: CASSTLAGLSYEQYF; CDR3nt: TGTGCCAGCAGCACACTAGCGGGACTCTCCTACGAGCAGTACTTC
d_gene: TRBD2; len: 21; abundance: -; v_gene: TRBV9; j_gene: TRBJ2-1; CDR3aa: CASSVGVGLAGGPTPYNEQFF; CDR3nt: TGTGCCAGCAGCGTAGGTGTGGGACTAGCGGGGGGGCCGACCCCCTACAATGAGCAGTTCTTC
d_gene: -; len: 15; abundance: -; v_gene: TRBV27; j_gene: TRBJ1-4; CDR3aa: CASSSHRVSNEKLFF; CDR3nt: TGTGCCAGCAGTTCCCACAGGGTTTCTAATGAAAAACTGTTTTTT
d_gene: TRBD2; len: 15; abundance: -; v_gene: TRBV20-1; j_gene: TRBJ2-7; CDR3aa: CSASRLAASSYEQYF; CDR3nt: TGCAGTGCTAGTAGACTAGCGGCAAGCTCCTACGAGCAGTACTTC
d_gene: TRBD2; len: 17; abundance: -; v_gene: TRBV29-1; j_gene: TRBJ2-7; CDR3aa: CSVVKWVGTNTPYEQYF; CDR3nt: TGCAGCGTTGTTAAATGGGTAGGGACTAACACTCCCTACGAGCAGTACTTC
d_gene: -; len: 17; abundance: -; v_gene: TRBV15; j_gene: TRBJ2-3; CDR3aa: CATSRDMGSVSTDTQYF; CDR3nt: TGTGCCACCAGCAGAGATATGGGTAGCGTAAGCACAGATACGCAGTATTTT
d_gene: TRBD2; len: 15; abundance: few; v_gene: TRBV27; j_gene: TRBJ2-3; CDR3aa: CASSPTSGMTDTQYF; CDR3nt: TGTGCCAGCAGTCCGACTAGCGGGATGACAGATACGCAGTATTTT
d_gene: TRBD1; len: 17; abundance: few; v_gene: TRBV5-1; j_gene: TRBJ2-6; CDR3aa: CASGIQGAISGANVLTF; CDR3nt: TGCGCCAGCGGCATACAGGGGGCGATCTCTGGGGCCAACGTCCTGACTTTC
d_gene: -; len: 13; abundance: -; v_gene: TRBV30; j_gene: TRBJ2-1; CDR3aa: CAWSLGGTGEQFF; CDR3nt: TGTGCCTGGAGTTTGGGGGGAACGGGTGAGCAGTTCTTC
d_gene: TRBD2; len: 14; abundance: -; v_gene: TRBV24-1; j_gene: TRBJ2-1; CDR3aa: CATSVTSGPNEQFF; CDR3nt: TGTGCCACCAGTGTTACTAGCGGCCCCAATGAGCAGTTCTTC
d_gene: TRBD1; len: 17; abundance: -; v_gene: TRBV19; j_gene: TRBJ2-5; CDR3aa: CASSMQPTGGNQETQYF; CDR3nt: TGTGCCAGTAGTATGCAGCCGACAGGGGGAAACCAAGAGACCCAGTACTTC
d_gene: -; len: 14; abundance: -; v_gene: TRBV5-6; j_gene: TRBJ2-2; CDR3aa: CASSLLTATGELFF; CDR3nt: TGTGCCAGCAGCTTGCTAACAGCCACCGGGGAGCTGTTTTTT
d_gene: -; len: 18; abundance: -; v_gene: TRBV19; j_gene: TRBJ2-5; CDR3aa: CASTQTTRGPQTVETQYF; CDR3nt: TGTGCCAGTACCCAAACCACCAGAGGGCCGCAAACCGTGGAGACCCAGTACTTC
d_gene: TRBD2; len: 15; abundance: -; v_gene: TRBV19; j_gene: TRBJ2-2; CDR3aa: CASSWDYSNTGELFF; CDR3nt: TGTGCCAGTAGTTGGGACTATTCGAACACCGGGGAGCTGTTTTTT
d_gene: TRBD2; len: 16; abundance: -; v_gene: TRBV5-1; j_gene: TRBJ2-2; CDR3aa: CASSTGLAGNTGELFF; CDR3nt: TGCGCCAGCAGCACCGGACTAGCGGGGAACACCGGGGAGCTGTTTTTT
d_gene: -; len: 16; abundance: -; v_gene: TRBV5-6; j_gene: TRBJ1-1; CDR3aa: CASSPTGTFLNTEAFF; CDR3nt: TGTGCCAGCAGCCCTACAGGGACCTTTCTGAACACTGAAGCTTTCTTT
d_gene: TRBD2; len: 15; abundance: -; v_gene: TRBV13; j_gene: TRBJ2-3; CDR3aa: CASSRAGEGTDTQYF; CDR3nt: TGTGCCAGCAGTCGAGCGGGAGAAGGCACAGATACGCAGTATTTT
d_gene: TRBD1; len: 15; abundance: -; v_gene: TRBV5-1; j_gene: TRBJ2-5; CDR3aa: CASSRDRGGGETQYF; CDR3nt: TGCGCCAGCAGCCGCGACAGGGGTGGAGGAGAGACCCAGTACTTC
d_gene: -; len: 14; abundance: once; v_gene: TRBV4-2; j_gene: TRBJ2-1; CDR3aa: CASSQLGLHNEQFF; CDR3nt: TGTGCCAGCAGCCAACTTGGACTCCACAATGAGCAGTTCTTC
d_gene: TRBD1; len: 15; abundance: -; v_gene: TRBV27; j_gene: TRBJ2-6; CDR3aa: CASRRQGSGANVLTF; CDR3nt: TGTGCCAGCAGAAGACAGGGGTCCGGGGCCAACGTCCTGACTTTC
d_gene: TRBD2; len: 15; abundance: -; v_gene: TRBV11-3; j_gene: TRBJ2-1; CDR3aa: CASSLVLTGGREQFF; CDR3nt: TGTGCCAGCAGCTTAGTATTAACGGGGGGTCGGGAGCAGTTCTTC
d_gene: -; len: 13; abundance: -; v_gene: TRBV12-3/TRBV12-4; j_gene: TRBJ2-3; CDR3aa: CASSYGITDTQYF; CDR3nt: TGTGCCAGCAGTTACGGGATCACAGATACGCAGTATTTT
d_gene: -; len: 17; abundance: -; v_gene: TRBV5-5; j_gene: TRBJ2-2; CDR3aa: CASSLEELSGDSGELFF; CDR3nt: TGTGCCAGCAGCTTGGAAGAGCTGTCAGGGGATTCCGGGGAGCTGTTTTTT
d_gene: -; len: 12; abundance: -; v_gene: TRBV3-1/TRBV3-2; j_gene: TRBJ2-7; CDR3aa: CASSQDRYEQYF; CDR3nt: TGTGCCAGCAGCCAAGACCGCTACGAGCAGTACTTC
d_gene: -; len: 13; abundance: -; v_gene: TRBV27; j_gene: TRBJ2-7; CDR3aa: CASSLSTAYEQYF; CDR3nt: TGTGCCAGCAGTTTATCTACAGCCTACGAGCAGTACTTC
d_gene: -; len: 12; abundance: -; v_gene: TRBV2; j_gene: TRBJ2-1; CDR3aa: CASSERPNEQFF; CDR3nt: TGTGCCAGCAGTGAACGTCCGAATGAGCAGTTCTTC
d_gene: TRBD1; len: 15; abundance: -; v_gene: TRBV4-1; j_gene: TRBJ1-1; CDR3aa: CASSPPGQGNTEAFF; CDR3nt: TGCGCCAGCAGCCCTCCGGGACAGGGAAACACTGAAGCTTTCTTT
d_gene: -; len: 14; abundance: -; v_gene: TRBV19; j_gene: TRBJ1-2; CDR3aa: CASSEDSYNYGYTF; CDR3nt: TGTGCCAGTAGTGAGGACAGCTATAACTATGGCTACACCTTC
d_gene: -; len: 14; abundance: -; v_gene: TRBV7-8; j_gene: TRBJ2-1; CDR3aa: CASSLLTGTNEQFF; CDR3nt: TGTGCCAGCAGCCTACTGACAGGCACCAATGAGCAGTTCTTC
d_gene: -; len: 14; abundance: once; v_gene: TRBV9; j_gene: TRBJ2-3; CDR3aa: CASSVGHSTDTQYF; CDR3nt: TGTGCCAGCAGCGTAGGACACTCCACAGATACGCAGTATTTT
d_gene: -; len: 13; abundance: -; v_gene: TRBV14; j_gene: TRBJ1-1; CDR3aa: CASSQYRPTEAFF; CDR3nt: TGTGCCAGCAGCCAATACAGACCCACTGAAGCTTTCTTT
d_gene: -; len: 15; abundance: -; v_gene: TRBV27; j_gene: TRBJ1-1; CDR3aa: CASSSGGAVNTEAFF; CDR3nt: TGTGCCAGCAGTTCAGGAGGGGCGGTGAACACTGAAGCTTTCTTT
d_gene: TRBD1; len: 15; abundance: once; v_gene: TRBV5-4; j_gene: TRBJ1-2; CDR3aa: CASSLALTGGSGYTF; CDR3nt: TGTGCCAGCAGCTTGGCCTTGACAGGGGGCAGTGGCTACACCTTC
d_gene: -; len: 15; abundance: -; v_gene: TRBV24-1; j_gene: TRBJ2-7; CDR3aa: CATSDLGISGVWEYF; CDR3nt: TGTGCCACCAGTGATCTTGGTATCTCAGGGGTTTGGGAGTACTTC
d_gene: TRBD2; len: 13; abundance: few; v_gene: TRBV10-3; j_gene: TRBJ2-3; CDR3aa: CAIRGRGGDTQYF; CDR3nt: TGTGCCATCAGGGGTCGCGGGGGAGATACGCAGTATTTT
d_gene: -; len: 15; abundance: once; v_gene: TRBV7-9; j_gene: TRBJ2-5; CDR3aa: CASSLLARRKETQYF; CDR3nt: TGTGCCAGCAGCTTATTGGCTAGAAGGAAAGAGACCCAGTACTTC
d_gene: -; len: 15; abundance: -; v_gene: TRBV6-5; j_gene: TRBJ1-1; CDR3aa: CASSYSRTTNTEAFF; CDR3nt: TGTGCCAGCAGTTACTCGCGGACAACGAACACTGAAGCTTTCTTT
d_gene: -; len: 14; abundance: -; v_gene: TRBV6-1; j_gene: TRBJ2-2; CDR3aa: CASSEVSFPGELFF; CDR3nt: TGTGCCAGCAGTGAAGTATCTTTTCCCGGGGAGCTGTTTTTT
d_gene: -; len: 15; abundance: -; v_gene: TRBV4-1; j_gene: TRBJ2-5; CDR3aa: CASSHYPGTSETQYF; CDR3nt: TGCGCCAGCAGCCACTACCCCGGGACATCCGAGACCCAGTACTTC
d_gene: -; len: 13; abundance: once; v_gene: TRBV2; j_gene: TRBJ1-5; CDR3aa: CASSAEGIQPQHF; CDR3nt: TGTGCCAGCAGTGCGGAGGGGATTCAGCCCCAGCATTTT
d_gene: TRBD2; len: 14; abundance: -; v_gene: TRBV15; j_gene: TRBJ2-5; CDR3aa: CATSPPGGGETQYF; CDR3nt: TGTGCCACCAGCCCACCCGGCGGGGGGGAGACCCAGTACTTC